This T cell receptor beta chain was identified during a study of spatial heterogeneity in lung cancer. About the research overall: More than eight raw reads, on average, carried each unique TCR and UMI combination.

This CDR3 is 15 amino acids long. Germline V gene lookup returns CDR1 MNHEY and CDR2 SMNVEV (reference sequence). The V end was cut by 7 bases, the J end by 3 bases, with 15 bases between. TCR cDNA molecules were tagged individually, and each one carried a unique molecular identifier. TCRdb called the 5' RACE reads again in MiXCR, with one record for every CDR3 protein. The sample holds some 120,000 distinct CDR3 sequences, 10% to 15% seen once. Regarding time point: blood at routine non-recurrence follow-up after resection. Whole RNA came from tumor, nontumor lung or frozen PBMC and was sequenced without being sorted.

The TCR was taken from a male donor with early-stage non-small cell lung cancer. This chain joins TRBV27 and TRBJ2-2, with D maybe TRBD2 (6 bases). The starting material was PBMCs, obtained at follow-up. The CDR3 coding sequence is TGTGCCAGCATGGGCGGGGCTAGATACACCGGGGAGCTGTTTTTT. This sequence encodes CASMGGARYTGELFF.